The clone carrying this T cell receptor beta chain was counted a single time. The source of the sample is a study of blood T cell repertoires in COVID-19. Across the whole study: PBMCs, B-cell-depleted T cells, or T cells provided the cDNA or gDNA that made up the material.

In the authors' methods: Reference gene primer amplification gave nucleated cell count estimates. Clones were read by immunoSEQ multiplex PCR, and TCRdb kept only the in-frame ones, dropping some. From that table come the V and J calls and clone size; the DNA was used to work out D and trimming. The data contain just over 6,000 clones, 90% to 95% of them singletons. The sequenced sample consisted of peripheral blood. The TCR sequence derives from a human donor in a cohort sampled during active COVID-19.

The CDR3: CASSLRTVYNYGYTF. The CDR3 coding sequence is TGTGCCAGCAGTTTAAGGACAGTCTATAACTATGGCTACACCTTC. The chain employs TRBV28 and TRBJ1-2; D may be TRBD1 (6 bases). Germline values: CDR1 MDHEN, CDR2 SYDVKM. V was pared by 2 bases and J by 1 base, with 11 bases between. The CDR3 spans 15 residues.